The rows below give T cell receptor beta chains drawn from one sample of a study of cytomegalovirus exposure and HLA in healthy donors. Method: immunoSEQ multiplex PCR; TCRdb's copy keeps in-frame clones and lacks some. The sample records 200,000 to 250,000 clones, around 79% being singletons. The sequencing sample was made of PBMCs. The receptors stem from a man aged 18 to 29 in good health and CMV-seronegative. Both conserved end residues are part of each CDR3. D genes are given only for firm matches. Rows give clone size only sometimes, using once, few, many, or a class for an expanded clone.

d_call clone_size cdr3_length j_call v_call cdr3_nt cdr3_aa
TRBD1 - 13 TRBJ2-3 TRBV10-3 TGTGCCATCAGTGAGAACAGGGGGGATACGCAGTATTTT CAISENRGDTQYF
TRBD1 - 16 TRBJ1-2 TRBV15 TGTGCCACCAGCAGAGTTACTGGGACAGGGACCTATGGCTACACCTTC CATSRVTGTGTYGYTF
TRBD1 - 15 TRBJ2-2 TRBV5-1 TGCGCCAGCAGGCAAGGGACAGGGGGCACCGGGGAGCTGTTTTTT CASRQGTGGTGELFF
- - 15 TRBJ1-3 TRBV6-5 TGTGCCAGCAGTTACAGAGGGACATCTGGAAACACCATATATTTT CASSYRGTSGNTIYF
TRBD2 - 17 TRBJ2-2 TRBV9 TGTGCCAGCAGCTCTTACTATCCGGGACTAGTGACCGGGGAGCTGTTTTTT CASSSYYPGLVTGELFF
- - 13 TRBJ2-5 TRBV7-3 TGTGCCAGCAGCCCCAGCGCACGGGAGACCCAGTACTTC CASSPSARETQYF
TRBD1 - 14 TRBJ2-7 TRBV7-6 TGTGCCAGCAGCTTAGCCACAGGGGGACGCGAGCAGTACTTC CASSLATGGREQYF
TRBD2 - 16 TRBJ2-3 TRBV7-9 TGTGCCAGCAGCCCCCGGACTAGCGGGAGCACAGATACGCAGTATTTT CASSPRTSGSTDTQYF
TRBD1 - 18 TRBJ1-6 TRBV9 TGTGCCAGCAGCGTAGGAGGGACAGGCCCGAGAGGGAATTCACCCCTCCACTTT CASSVGGTGPRGNSPLHF
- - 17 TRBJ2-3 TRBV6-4 TGTGCCAGCAGTGACACTTGCGGTAGGAAGAACACAGATACGCAGTATTTT CASSDTCGRKNTDTQYF
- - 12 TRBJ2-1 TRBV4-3 TGCGCCAGCAGCCAAGGGGGCGGTGAGCAGTTCTTC CASSQGGGEQFF
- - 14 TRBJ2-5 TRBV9 TGTGCCAGCAGCCCAAGACTAGAGGCGGAGACCCAGTACTTC CASSPRLEAETQYF
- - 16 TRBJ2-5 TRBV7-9 TGTGCCAGCAGGTACCTAACCGGGACACAAGGGGAGACCCAGTACTTC CASRYLTGTQGETQYF
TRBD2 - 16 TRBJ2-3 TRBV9 TGTGCCAGCAGCGTAGGGACTAGCGGGAGCACAGATACGCAGTATTTT CASSVGTSGSTDTQYF
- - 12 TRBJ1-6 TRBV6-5 TGTGCCAGCAGTTATAAGGGGGTCACCCTCCACTTT CASSYKGVTLHF
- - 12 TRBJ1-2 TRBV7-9 TGTGCCAGCTCAGATTCGAACTATGGCTACACCTTC CASSDSNYGYTF
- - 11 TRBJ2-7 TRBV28 TGTGCCAGCACCTCTCCCTACGAGCAGTACTTC CASTSPYEQYF
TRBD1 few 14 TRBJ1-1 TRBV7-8 TGTGCCAGCAGCGCGACAGGGATGAACACTGAAGCTTTCTTT CASSATGMNTEAFF
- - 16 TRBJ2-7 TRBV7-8 TGTGCCAGCAGCTTAGGACCCCGGGGGGCCGGCTACGAGCAGTACTTC CASSLGPRGAGYEQYF
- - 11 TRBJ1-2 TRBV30 TGTGCCTGGAGTGGGGGCTTTGGCTACACCTTC CAWSGGFGYTF
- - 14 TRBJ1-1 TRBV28 TGTGCCAGCAGCCCCCGACAGAGCTTCACTGAAGCTTTCTTT CASSPRQSFTEAFF
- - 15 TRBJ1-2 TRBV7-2 TGTGCCAGCAGCTTAGTTTGGGCGACTAACTATGGCTACACCTTC CASSLVWATNYGYTF
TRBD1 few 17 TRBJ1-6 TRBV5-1 TGCGCCAGCAGCGAGGACGGACAGGGGGCCTATAATTCACCCCTCCACTTT CASSEDGQGAYNSPLHF
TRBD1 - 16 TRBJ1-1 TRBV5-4 TGTGCCAGCAGCTCGACCGTCAGGGGGCTGGACACTGAAGCTTTCTTT CASSSTVRGLDTEAFF
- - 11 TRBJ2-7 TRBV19 TGTGCCAGTAGTCAGGGTTACGAGCAGTACTTC CASSQGYEQYF
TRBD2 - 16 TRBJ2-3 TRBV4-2 TGTGCCAGCAGCCAAGAAGGCGGGGGGCCTGCAGATACGCAGTATTTT CASSQEGGGPADTQYF
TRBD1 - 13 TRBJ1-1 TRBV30 TGTGCCTGGACTAGGACAGGTCGAGTCGGCGCTTTCTTT CAWTRTGRVGAFF
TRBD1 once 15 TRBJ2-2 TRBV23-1 TGCGCCAGCAGTCTTTGGGGGACAGACACCGGGGAGCTGTTTTTT CASSLWGTDTGELFF
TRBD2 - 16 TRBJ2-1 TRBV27 TGTGCCAGCAGATTACGGGCGGGAGGGCCGAACAATGAGCAGTTCTTC CASRLRAGGPNNEQFF
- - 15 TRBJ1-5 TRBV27 TGTGCCAGCAGTTTATCTGTATCCAGCAATCAGCCCCAGCATTTT CASSLSVSSNQPQHF
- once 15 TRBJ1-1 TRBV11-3 TGTGCCAGCAGCTTAGTAACAGGGTTGAACACTGAAGCTTTCTTT CASSLVTGLNTEAFF
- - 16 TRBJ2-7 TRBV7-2 TGTGCCAGCAGCTTAGGACGGAGTCTCCCTAGCTACGAGCAGTACTTC CASSLGRSLPSYEQYF
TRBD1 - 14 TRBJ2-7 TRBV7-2 TGTGCCAGCAGCTCAGGGGGTATGGCAGGCGAGCAGTACTTC CASSSGGMAGEQYF
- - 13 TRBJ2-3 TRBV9 TGTGCCAGCAGCGTAGGGGCGTCAGATACGCAGTATTTT CASSVGASDTQYF
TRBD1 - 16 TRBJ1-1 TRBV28 TGTGCCAGCAGTTTTGGGACAGGGGGCCCGAACACTGAAGCTTTCTTT CASSFGTGGPNTEAFF
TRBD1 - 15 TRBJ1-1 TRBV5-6 TGTGCCAGCAGACTTTATCGACAGGGGTACACTGAAGCTTTCTTT CASRLYRQGYTEAFF
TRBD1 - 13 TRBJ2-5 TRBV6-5 TGTGCCAGCAGCCCGGACAGGCAGAAGACCCAGTACTTC CASSPDRQKTQYF
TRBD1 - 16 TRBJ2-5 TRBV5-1 TGCGCCAGCAGCTTGGCGGGACAGGGGGGGCAAGAGACCCAGTACTTC CASSLAGQGGQETQYF
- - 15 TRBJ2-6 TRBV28 TGTGCCAGCAGTTTAAGCGTCTCTGGGGCCAACGTCCTGACTTTC CASSLSVSGANVLTF
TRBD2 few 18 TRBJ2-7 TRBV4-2 TGTGCCAGCAGCCAAGAAATCTATAATAGCGGGAGTTTCTACGAGCAGTACTTC CASSQEIYNSGSFYEQYF
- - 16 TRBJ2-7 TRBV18 TGTGCCAGCTCACCGCTAGACACAGGAGGGCCCTACGAGCAGTACTTC CASSPLDTGGPYEQYF
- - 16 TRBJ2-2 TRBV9 TGTGCCAGCAGCCCCCCAGGGATTTCGGACACCGGGGAGCTGTTTTTT CASSPPGISDTGELFF
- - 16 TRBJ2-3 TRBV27 TGTGCCAGCAGTTTTCAGGGCCCCGTGGGCACAGATACGCAGTATTTT CASSFQGPVGTDTQYF
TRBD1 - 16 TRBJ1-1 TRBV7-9 TGTGCCAGCAGCTTTTACAGGGGTGAGGGGAACACTGAAGCTTTCTTT CASSFYRGEGNTEAFF
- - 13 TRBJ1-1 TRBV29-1 TGCAGCGTTGCGAGGGCGGGGAACACTGAAGCTTTCTTT CSVARAGNTEAFF
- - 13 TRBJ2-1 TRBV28 TGTGCCAGTAAAACGTCCGCGGGAAATGAGCAGTTCTTC CASKTSAGNEQFF
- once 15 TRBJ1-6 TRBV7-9 TGTGCCAGCAGCCCGGGGGGGAGAGACTATTCACCCCTCCACTTT CASSPGGRDYSPLHF
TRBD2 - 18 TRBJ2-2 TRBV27 TGTGCCAGCAATAGGGGACTAGCGGGAGGGCTGAACACCGGGGAGCTGTTTTTT CASNRGLAGGLNTGELFF
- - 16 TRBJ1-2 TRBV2 TGTGCCAGCAGTGAAACAGGGACCCCACAATACTATGGCTACACCTTC CASSETGTPQYYGYTF
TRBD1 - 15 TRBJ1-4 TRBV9 TGTGCCAGCAGCCCGCGGGACAGGGGGAGGGAAAAACTGTTTTTT CASSPRDRGREKLFF
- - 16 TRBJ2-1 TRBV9 TGTGCCAGCAGCGAAAATGGGGGCCTCTCCTACAATGAGCAGTTCTTC CASSENGGLSYNEQFF
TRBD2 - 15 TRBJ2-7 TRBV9 TGTGCCAGCAGCTTCGCTGGGGGGGGATGGAACGAGCAGTACTTC CASSFAGGGWNEQYF